This entry features one TCR beta chain sequence. There is no known antigen for this receptor. The sample holds no much larger clone one base away, and base qualities are not on file. As encoded in the germline V gene (reference sequence), CDR1 is LNHNV while CDR2 is YYDKDF. From cysteine to phenylalanine, the CDR3 is 19 amino acids long. Of the read, only the CDR3 DNA is kept; its 57 bases are in frame from base 1. Clipping removes 1 base from V and 1 base from J, with 12 as the unmatched junction base count. Library method: PCR. Instrument on record: Illumina HiSeq 2500. Molecular barcoding was employed in the preparation of TCR libraries, with unique molecular identifiers being used to normalize TCRbeta repertoire quantification. TCRdb reprocessing: public reads trimmed at Q25 with fastp, clones called with MiXCR, in-frame beta chains kept. Each CDR3 protein gets just one entry, which takes the most common genes and DNA from the rows behind it. Across this sample there are roughly 300,000 distinct CDR3 sequences, with about a tenth seen only once. 2% to 2.5% of the sample lies in the top ten.

This entry comes from a study of T-cell reconstitution after alpha-beta-depleted transplantation in children listed by TCRdb under 2016. Regarding the research as a whole: T-cell immune reconstitution after TCRalphabeta/CD19-depleted allogeneic hematopoietic cell transplantation in children was quantitatively tracked in the study by means of TCR repertoire profiling.

This TCR was recovered from a human donor who donated a stem cell graft to a child with acute lymphoblastic leukemia. Sequencing used PBMCs from the stem cell graft donor, obtained from the stem cell graft. This receptor chain uses TRBV15 and TRBJ2-1, with 8 bases matching TRBD2. The sequenced DNA is TGTGCCACCAGCAGAGTTTTCGACGGGAGCGGGAGTTCCTACAATGAGCAGTTCTTC. It encodes CATSRVFDGSGSSYNEQFF. The CDR3 plus the reference TRBV15 and TRBJ2-1 genes for the other parts give the full variable domain: DAMVIQNPRYQVTQFGKPVTLSCSQTLNHNVMYWYQQKSSQAPKLLFHYYDKDFNNEADTPDNFQSRRPNTSFCFLDIRSPGLGDTAMYLCATSRVFDGSGSSYNEQFFGPGTRLTVL.